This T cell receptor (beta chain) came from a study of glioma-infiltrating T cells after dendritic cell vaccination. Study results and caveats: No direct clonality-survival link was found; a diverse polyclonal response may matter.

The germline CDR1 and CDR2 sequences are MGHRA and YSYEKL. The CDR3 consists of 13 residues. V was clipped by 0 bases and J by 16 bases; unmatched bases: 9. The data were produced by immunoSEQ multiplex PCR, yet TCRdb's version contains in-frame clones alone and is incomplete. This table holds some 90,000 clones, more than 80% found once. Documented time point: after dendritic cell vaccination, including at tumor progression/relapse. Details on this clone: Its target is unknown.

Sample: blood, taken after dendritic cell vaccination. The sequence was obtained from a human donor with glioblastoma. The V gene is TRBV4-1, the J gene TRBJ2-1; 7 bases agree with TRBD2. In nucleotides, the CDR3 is TGCGCCAGCAGCCAAGATTCTAGCGGCAGCAATTTCTTC. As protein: CASSQDSSGSNFF.